This T cell receptor (beta chain) came from a study of Ad26.COV2.S vaccination and SARS-CoV-2 variants. Study results and caveats: Vaccine recipients posted higher spike-specific TCR breadth than their placebo counterparts. Breadth measured for non-spike TCRs was similar across vaccine and placebo recipients.

About this clone: Its specificity is unknown.

V dropped 5 bases and J dropped 0 bases, with 11 bases sitting between them. Germline V gene sequence: CDR1 MNHEY, CDR2 SVGEGT. The CDR3 spans 15 residues. Treatment of the sample: some 19 received Ad26.COV2.S at low or high dose, single or two shots; roughly five received placebo; per-sample allocation not given. Sampling was performed 63 days after the first vaccine or placebo injection. Profiling relied on immunoSEQ multiplex PCR, and the TCRdb table lists in-frame clones only, not all of them. Among 430,000 or so clones, 85% to 90% were seen once, and the ten largest hold about 2.7%. The chain combines TRBV6-2 or TRBV6-3 with TRBJ2-1; D is perhaps TRBD2 (6 bases). The sample consisted of peripheral blood, taken in a trial of Ad26.COV2.S vaccine versus placebo. This TCR was sampled from a person aged 18 to 65 who received the Ad26.COV2.S COVID-19 vaccine or a placebo. Written as DNA, the CDR3 is TGTGCCAGCAGTGCCTTGGGAGGCTCCTACAATGAGCAGTTCTTC. Residues: CASSALGGSYNEQFF.